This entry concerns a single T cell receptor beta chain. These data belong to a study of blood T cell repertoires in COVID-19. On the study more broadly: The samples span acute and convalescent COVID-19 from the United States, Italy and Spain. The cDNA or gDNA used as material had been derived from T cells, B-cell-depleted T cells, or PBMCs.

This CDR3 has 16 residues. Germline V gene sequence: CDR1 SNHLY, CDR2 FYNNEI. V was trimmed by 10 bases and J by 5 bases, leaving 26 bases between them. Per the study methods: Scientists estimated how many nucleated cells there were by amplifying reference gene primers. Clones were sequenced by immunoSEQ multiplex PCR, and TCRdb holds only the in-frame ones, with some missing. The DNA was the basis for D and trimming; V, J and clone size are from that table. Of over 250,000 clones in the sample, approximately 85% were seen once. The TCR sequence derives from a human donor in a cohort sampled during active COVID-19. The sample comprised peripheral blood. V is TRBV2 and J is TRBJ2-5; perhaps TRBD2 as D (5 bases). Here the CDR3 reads CATTRAGRRTGETQYF. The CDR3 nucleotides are TGTGCCACCACGCGAGCAGGACGACGGACGGGGGAGACCCAGTACTTC. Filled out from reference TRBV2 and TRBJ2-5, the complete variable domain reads EPEVTQTPSHQVTQMGQEVILRCVPISNHLYFYWYRQILGQKVEFLVSFYNNEISEKSEIFDDQFSVERPDGSNFTLKIRSTKLEDSAMYFCATTRAGRRTGETQYFGPGTRLLVL.